Listed below are T cell receptor beta chains from one sample, sequenced in a study of PD-L1 blockade in urothelial cancer. Clones were read by immunoSEQ multiplex PCR, and TCRdb kept only the in-frame ones, dropping some. The data hold about 76,000 clones, with more than 85% observed a single time. The sample in question was PBMCs, obtained around atezolizumab (anti-PD-L1) treatment. The receptors shown here come from a woman aged 80 or over with urothelial cancer. Each CDR3 is given with its conserved first and last residue. The order of the fields is J gene, D gene, V gene, clone size, CDR3 DNA, CDR3 protein. D genes are given only for firm matches. The size field is filled for only some rows; it gives once, few, many or a size class.

>TRBJ1-5|TRBD1|TRBV19|NA
TGTGCCAGTAGGGGGACAGGTTATCAGCCCCAGCATTTT
CASRGTGYQPQHF
>TRBJ2-5|TRBD1|TRBV5-4|NA
TGTGCCAGCAGCTTGTGGGACAGGGGGCAGGGAGAGACCCAGTACTTC
CASSLWDRGQGETQYF
>TRBJ2-2|TRBD1|TRBV6-6|once
TGTGCCAGTACAGGGGCAACCGGGGAGCTGTTTTTT
CASTGATGELFF
>TRBJ2-7|NA|TRBV27|NA
TGTGCCAGCAGTTCCCTACCTCCATCCGGGTCGCGCTACGAGCAGTACTTC
CASSSLPPSGSRYEQYF
>TRBJ1-3|NA|TRBV9|NA
TGTGCCAGCAGCCTCCAGACGGCTTCCTCTGGAGACACCATATATTTT
CASSLQTASSGDTIYF
>TRBJ2-3|TRBD2|TRBV19|NA
TGTGCCAGTACTAGCGGACCCAACACAGATACGCAGTATTTT
CASTSGPNTDTQYF
>TRBJ1-5|NA|TRBV18|NA
TGTGCCAGCTCACCGGGAGAGGGCAATCAGCCCCAGCATTTT
CASSPGEGNQPQHF
>TRBJ2-7|TRBD2|TRBV19|once
TGTGCCAGCAGAAAACCCGGGACTAGTTCCTACGAGCAGTACTTC
CASRKPGTSSYEQYF
>TRBJ2-1|NA|TRBV30|NA
TGTGCCTGGGACAGCCTGTACAATGAGCAGTTCTTC
CAWDSLYNEQFF
>TRBJ1-1|NA|TRBV11-2|NA
TGTGCCAGCAGCTTATCTCGGGGGACGGGAGCTTTCTTT
CASSLSRGTGAFF
>TRBJ2-3|NA|TRBV11-2|NA
TGTGCCAGCAGCATCGCAGATACGCAGTATTTT
CASSIADTQYF
>TRBJ1-3|TRBD1|TRBV10-3|NA
TGTGCCATCGGCGCCTCCGGGACAGGGGTGGGAAACACCATATATTTT
CAIGASGTGVGNTIYF
>TRBJ2-3|NA|TRBV5-6|NA
TGTGCCAGCAGCTTGGTTCTTCAGGGGAGCACAGATACGCAGTATTTT
CASSLVLQGSTDTQYF
>TRBJ1-2|NA|TRBV5-5|NA
TGTGCCAGCAGCGGAAATAGGGGCTATGGCTACACCTTC
CASSGNRGYGYTF
>TRBJ2-6|TRBD2|TRBV6-1|NA
TGTGCCAGCAGGGAAGCATGGCTAGCGGACTCTGGGGCCAACGTCCTGACTTTC
CASREAWLADSGANVLTF
>TRBJ2-3|TRBD2|TRBV2|NA
TGTGCCAGCAGTAATAGCGGGGGGGGCGCGCCTAGCACAGATACGCAGTATTTT
CASSNSGGGAPSTDTQYF
>TRBJ2-2|NA|TRBV18|NA
TGTGCCAGCTCACCGGTCAGGGGATCGAACACCGGGGAGCTGTTTTTT
CASSPVRGSNTGELFF
>TRBJ2-1|TRBD2|TRBV7-9|NA
TGTGCCAGCAGCTTATCTAGCGGGACCTTTAACTCCTACAATGAGCAGTTCTTC
CASSLSSGTFNSYNEQFF
>TRBJ1-1|NA|TRBV7-9|NA
TGTGCCAGCAGCTTATCGCAGGGAGGAAACACTGAAGCTTTCTTT
CASSLSQGGNTEAFF
>TRBJ2-5|TRBD2|TRBV4-2|NA
TGTGCCAGCAGCCAAGGGCTAGCGGGGGAAGAGACCCAGTACTTC
CASSQGLAGEETQYF
>TRBJ2-4|NA|TRBV18|NA
TGTGCCAGCTCACCATTGGGCGAGTCTGACATTCAGTACTTC
CASSPLGESDIQYF
>TRBJ1-1|NA|TRBV10-3|NA
TGTGCCATCAGTGCTGGACTTATGAACACTGAAGCTTTCTTT
CAISAGLMNTEAFF
>TRBJ1-3|NA|TRBV5-5|NA
TGTGCCAGCAGCTTCCAAAAGACAGTCTCTGGAAACACCATATATTTT
CASSFQKTVSGNTIYF
>TRBJ2-1|NA|TRBV10-1|NA
TGCGCCAGCAGTGAGCAGGGGTTGGGTGAGCAGTTCTTC
CASSEQGLGEQFF
>TRBJ2-2|TRBD2|TRBV7-3|NA
TGTGCCAGCAGACGTAGCGGGAGCGGAACCGGGGAGCTGTTTTTT
CASRRSGSGTGELFF
>TRBJ1-1|TRBD1|TRBV7-9|NA
TGTGCCAGCAGCACCGGGACAGGCACTGAAGCTTTCTTT
CASSTGTGTEAFF
>TRBJ2-5|NA|TRBV27|once
TGTGCCAGCAGTTTACAGGGCGGGGTAGAGACCCAGTACTTC
CASSLQGGVETQYF
>TRBJ2-2|TRBD2|TRBV19|NA
TGTGCCAGCCGTTGGTCGGGAGGCGGCACCGGGGAGCTGTTTTTT
CASRWSGGGTGELFF
>TRBJ1-1|NA|TRBV19|NA
TGTGCCAGTAGACAGACAGGAGGAGCTTTCTTT
CASRQTGGAFF
>TRBJ2-1|NA|TRBV7-3|NA
TGTGCCAGCAGCTTAGGCCAGCGGAATGAGCAGTTCTTC
CASSLGQRNEQFF
>TRBJ2-3|TRBD1|TRBV25-1|NA
TGTGCCAGCAGTGAACCGAGACAGGGCCTCACCCCAGATACGCAGTATTTT
CASSEPRQGLTPDTQYF
>TRBJ2-2|TRBD1|TRBV28|NA
TGTGCCAGCTACAGGGGGCCGGGGGAGCTGTTTTTT
CASYRGPGELFF
>TRBJ1-1|NA|TRBV6-5|NA
TGTGCCAGCAGACCCCCGGGGGGCACTGAAGCTTTCTTT
CASRPPGGTEAFF
>TRBJ1-2|NA|TRBV11-2|NA
TGTGCCAGCAGCTTAGGTCAGTCTTATGGCTACACCTTC
CASSLGQSYGYTF
>TRBJ2-4|NA|TRBV30|NA
TGTGCCTCCACGGGACTAGCCAAAAACATTCAGTACTTC
CASTGLAKNIQYF
>TRBJ2-2|TRBD2|TRBV11-3|once
TGTGCCAGCAGCTTAGCTAGCGGGAGGGCGGCCGGGGAGCTGTTTTTT
CASSLASGRAAGELFF
>TRBJ2-7|TRBD1|TRBV6-5|NA
TGTGCCAGCAGTATCGGACAGGGGCGCAACGAGCAGTACTTC
CASSIGQGRNEQYF
>TRBJ2-7|TRBD1|TRBV29-1|once
TGCAGCGTTGATTCGCCTAACAGGGGCGGGCAGTACTTC
CSVDSPNRGGQYF
>TRBJ1-3|NA|TRBV2|NA
TGTGCCAGCAGTGAGTCAGGCAGGTTCTCTGGAAACACCATATATTTT
CASSESGRFSGNTIYF
>TRBJ2-5|NA|TRBV5-1|NA
TGCGCCAGCAGCTTGGGCGGGGTTCAAGAGACCCAGTACTTC
CASSLGGVQETQYF
>TRBJ1-3|NA|TRBV18|NA
TGTGCCAGCTCACCACCGACTTCTGGAAACACCATATATTTT
CASSPPTSGNTIYF
>TRBJ2-7|TRBD2|TRBV6-4|NA
TGTGCCAGCAGTGACTCGCCGTGGGCTAGCGGGGCAAACTACGAGCAGTACTTC
CASSDSPWASGANYEQYF
>TRBJ2-3|TRBD2|TRBV5-1|NA
TGCGCCAGCAGCCCGGGACTAGCGGGAGACGTAGATACGCAGTATTTT
CASSPGLAGDVDTQYF
>TRBJ2-2|TRBD1|TRBV9|NA
TGTGCCAGCAGCGTGGAAGGGGGCGCTCCCGGGGAGCTGTTTTTT
CASSVEGGAPGELFF
>TRBJ1-5|TRBD1|TRBV27|NA
TGTGCCAGCACCCCGGGAGGGACAGGGTTCAATCAGCCCCAGCATTTT
CASTPGGTGFNQPQHF
>TRBJ2-1|NA|TRBV7-3|NA
TGTGCCAGCAGCTTAGGGCAGGGGGGTTACAATGAGCAGTTCTTC
CASSLGQGGYNEQFF
>TRBJ2-7|TRBD1|TRBV5-1|few
TGCGCCAGCAGCTTAATGCAGGGGGCCATCTACGAGCAGTACTTC
CASSLMQGAIYEQYF
>TRBJ2-1|NA|TRBV5-1|NA
TGCGCCAGCAGGGGCTTCTCCTACAATGAGCAGTTCTTC
CASRGFSYNEQFF
>TRBJ1-3|NA|TRBV25-1|NA
TGTGCCAGCAGCCATCCCGGGGGCTCTGGAAACACCATATATTTT
CASSHPGGSGNTIYF